This T cell receptor (beta chain) stems from a study of blood T cell repertoires in COVID-19. Study as a whole: Acute and convalescent COVID-19 specimens originated in the United States, Italy and Spain. PBMCs, B-cell-depleted T cells, or T cells were the source of the cDNA or gDNA that made up the material.

Profiled with immunoSEQ multiplex PCR; TCRdb holds only in-frame clones, not every one. The sample consists of 280,000 or so clones, approximately 83% of them appearing once. CDR3 length: 14 amino acids. The V gene end was trimmed by 3 bases and the J gene end by 8 bases; junction bases not matched to a gene: 3. The germline V gene has CDR1 MDHEN and CDR2 SYDVKM. Sequencing input: peripheral blood. The sequence derives from a woman in her twenties or thirties who had recovered from COVID-19. The chain uses TRBV28 and TRBJ1-6, with 8 positions matching TRBD1. CDR3 loop: CASSFDRGYSPLHF. As DNA, the CDR3 is TGTGCCAGCAGTTTCGACAGGGGCTATTCACCCCTCCACTTT.